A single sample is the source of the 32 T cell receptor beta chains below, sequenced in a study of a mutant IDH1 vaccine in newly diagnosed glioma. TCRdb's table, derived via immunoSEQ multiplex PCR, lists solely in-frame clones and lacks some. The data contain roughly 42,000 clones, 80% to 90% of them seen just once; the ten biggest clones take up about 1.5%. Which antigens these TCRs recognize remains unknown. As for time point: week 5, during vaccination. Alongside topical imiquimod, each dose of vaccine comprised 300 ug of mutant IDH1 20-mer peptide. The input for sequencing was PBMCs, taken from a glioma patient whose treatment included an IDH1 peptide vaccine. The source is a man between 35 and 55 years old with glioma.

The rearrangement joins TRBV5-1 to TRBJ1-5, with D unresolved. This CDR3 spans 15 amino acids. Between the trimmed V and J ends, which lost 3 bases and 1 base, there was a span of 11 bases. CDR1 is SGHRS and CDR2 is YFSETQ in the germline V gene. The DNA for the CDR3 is TGCGCCAGCAGCTATTACGGAGAAAGCAATCAGCCCCAGCATTTT. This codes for CASSYYGESNQPQHF.

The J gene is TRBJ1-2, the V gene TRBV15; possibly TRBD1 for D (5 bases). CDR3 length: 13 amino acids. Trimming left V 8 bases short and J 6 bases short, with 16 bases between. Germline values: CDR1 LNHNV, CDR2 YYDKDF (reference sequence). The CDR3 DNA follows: TGTGCCACCTCCTCGCCCTTGGGGGATGGCTACACCTTC. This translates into CATSSPLGDGYTF.

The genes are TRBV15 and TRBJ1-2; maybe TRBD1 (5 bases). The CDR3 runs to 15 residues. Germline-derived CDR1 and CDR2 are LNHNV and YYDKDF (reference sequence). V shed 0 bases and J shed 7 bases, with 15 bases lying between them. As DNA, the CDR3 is TGTGCCACCAGCAGAGAAGTTGACAGCCTAGGTGGCTACACCTTC. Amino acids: CATSREVDSLGGYTF.

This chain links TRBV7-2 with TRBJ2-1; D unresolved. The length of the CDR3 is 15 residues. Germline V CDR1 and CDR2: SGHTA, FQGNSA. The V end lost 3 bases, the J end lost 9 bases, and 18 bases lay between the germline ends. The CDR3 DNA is TGTGCCAGCAGCTTGCCTGGACGGTTGTCACGTGAGCAGTTCTTC. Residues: CASSLPGRLSREQFF.

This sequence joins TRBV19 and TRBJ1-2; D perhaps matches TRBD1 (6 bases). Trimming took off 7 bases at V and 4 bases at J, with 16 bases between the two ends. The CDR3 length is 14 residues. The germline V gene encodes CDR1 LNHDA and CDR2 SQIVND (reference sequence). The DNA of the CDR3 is TGTGCCAGTATCAGCCACGGACAGTCCTATGGCTACACCTTC. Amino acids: CASISHGQSYGYTF. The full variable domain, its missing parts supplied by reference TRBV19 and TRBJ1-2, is DGGITQSPKYLFRKEGQNVTLSCEQNLNHDAMYWYRQDPGQGLRLIYYSQIVNDFQKGDIAEGYSVSREKKESFPLTVTSAQKNPTAFYLCASISHGQSYGYTFGSGTRLTVV.

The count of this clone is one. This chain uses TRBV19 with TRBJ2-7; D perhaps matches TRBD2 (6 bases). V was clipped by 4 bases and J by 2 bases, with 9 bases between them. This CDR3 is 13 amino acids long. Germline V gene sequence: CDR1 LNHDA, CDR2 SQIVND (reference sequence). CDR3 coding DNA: TGTGCCAGTAGTACAAGCGGGCCCTACGAGCAGTACTTC. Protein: CASSTSGPYEQYF.

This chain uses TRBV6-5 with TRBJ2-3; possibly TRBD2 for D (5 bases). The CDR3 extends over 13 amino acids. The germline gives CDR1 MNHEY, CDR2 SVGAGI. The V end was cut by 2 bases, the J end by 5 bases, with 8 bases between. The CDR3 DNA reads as TGTGCCAGCAGTTACAGGAGGTTAGATACGCAGTATTTT. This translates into CASSYRRLDTQYF.

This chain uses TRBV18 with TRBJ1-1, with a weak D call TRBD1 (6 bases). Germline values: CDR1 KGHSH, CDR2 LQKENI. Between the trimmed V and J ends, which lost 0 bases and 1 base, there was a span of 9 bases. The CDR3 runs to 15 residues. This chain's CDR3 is CASSPPSGANTEAFF. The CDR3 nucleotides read TGTGCCAGCTCACCACCTTCAGGGGCGAACACTGAAGCTTTCTTT.

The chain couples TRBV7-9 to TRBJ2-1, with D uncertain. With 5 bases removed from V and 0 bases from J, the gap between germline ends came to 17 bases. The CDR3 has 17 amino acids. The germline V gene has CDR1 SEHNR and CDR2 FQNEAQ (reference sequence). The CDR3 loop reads CASSGLGGASSYNEQFF. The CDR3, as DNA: TGTGCCAGCAGCGGCCTCGGCGGCGCAAGCTCCTACAATGAGCAGTTCTTC.

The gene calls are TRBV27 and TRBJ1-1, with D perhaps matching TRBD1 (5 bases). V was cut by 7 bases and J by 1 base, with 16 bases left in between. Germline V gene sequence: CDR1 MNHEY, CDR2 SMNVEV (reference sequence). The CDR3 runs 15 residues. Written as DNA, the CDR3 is TGTGCCAGCAAAATAGAAGAACAGGCGAACACTGAAGCTTTCTTT. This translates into CASKIEEQANTEAFF.

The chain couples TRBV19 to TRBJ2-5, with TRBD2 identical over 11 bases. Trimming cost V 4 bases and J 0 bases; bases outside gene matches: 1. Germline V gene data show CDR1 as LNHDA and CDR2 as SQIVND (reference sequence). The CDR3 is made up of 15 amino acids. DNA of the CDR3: TGTGCCAGTAGTAAGACTAGCGGGAACCAAGAGACCCAGTACTTC. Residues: CASSKTSGNQETQYF.

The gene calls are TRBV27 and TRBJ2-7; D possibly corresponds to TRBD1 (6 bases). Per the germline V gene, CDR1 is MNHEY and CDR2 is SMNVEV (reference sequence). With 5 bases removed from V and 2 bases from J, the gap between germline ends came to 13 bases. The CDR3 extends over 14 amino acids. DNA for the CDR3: TGTGCCAGCAGTCCGAACAGGGTGGCCTACGAGCAGTACTTC. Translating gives CASSPNRVAYEQYF.

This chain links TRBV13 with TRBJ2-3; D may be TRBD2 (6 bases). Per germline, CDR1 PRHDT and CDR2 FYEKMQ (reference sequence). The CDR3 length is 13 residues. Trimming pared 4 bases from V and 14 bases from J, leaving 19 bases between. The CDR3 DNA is TGTGCCAGCAGCTGGAGGGGAGAGCAAGGTCGGTATTTT. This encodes CASSWRGEQGRYF.

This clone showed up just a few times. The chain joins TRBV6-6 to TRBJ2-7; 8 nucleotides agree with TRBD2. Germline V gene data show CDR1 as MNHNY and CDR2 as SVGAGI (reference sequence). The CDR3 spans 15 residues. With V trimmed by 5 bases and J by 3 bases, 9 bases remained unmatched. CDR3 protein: CASSPRMREDYEQYF. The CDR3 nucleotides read TGTGCCAGCAGTCCCAGGATGCGGGAGGACTACGAGCAGTACTTC.

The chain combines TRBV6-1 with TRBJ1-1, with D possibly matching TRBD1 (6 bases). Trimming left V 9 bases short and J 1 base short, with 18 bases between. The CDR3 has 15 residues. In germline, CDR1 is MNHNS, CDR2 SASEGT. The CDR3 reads CASVQGSSGNTEAFF. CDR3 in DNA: TGTGCCAGTGTACAGGGTTCCTCTGGGAACACTGAAGCTTTCTTT.

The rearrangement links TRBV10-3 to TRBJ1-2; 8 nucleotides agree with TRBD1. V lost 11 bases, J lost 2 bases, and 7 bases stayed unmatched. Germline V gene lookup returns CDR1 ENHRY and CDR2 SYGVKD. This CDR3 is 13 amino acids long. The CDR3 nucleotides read TGTGCCGTACAACGGGACAGGAACTATGGCTACACCTTC. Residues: CAVQRDRNYGYTF.

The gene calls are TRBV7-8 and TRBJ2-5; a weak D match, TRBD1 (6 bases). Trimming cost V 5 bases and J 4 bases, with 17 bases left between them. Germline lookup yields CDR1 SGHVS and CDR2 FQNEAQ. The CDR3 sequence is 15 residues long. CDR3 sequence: CASSPRQVGGETQYF. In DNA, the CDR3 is TGTGCCAGCAGCCCGCGACAGGTTGGGGGAGAGACCCAGTACTTC.

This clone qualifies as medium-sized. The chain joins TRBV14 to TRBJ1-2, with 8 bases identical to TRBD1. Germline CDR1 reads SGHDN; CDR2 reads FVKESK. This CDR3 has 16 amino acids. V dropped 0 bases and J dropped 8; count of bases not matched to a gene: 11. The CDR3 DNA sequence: TGTGCCAGCAGCCAAGATCGTGGACAGGGATTTTGGGGCTACACCTTC. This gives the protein CASSQDRGQGFWGYTF.

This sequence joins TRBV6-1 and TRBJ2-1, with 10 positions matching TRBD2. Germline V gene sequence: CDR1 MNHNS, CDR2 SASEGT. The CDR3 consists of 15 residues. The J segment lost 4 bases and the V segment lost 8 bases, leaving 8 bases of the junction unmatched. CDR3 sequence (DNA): TGTGCCAGCTACCGAGCGGGAGGGTTTTACAATGAGCAGTTCTTC. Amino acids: CASYRAGGFYNEQFF.

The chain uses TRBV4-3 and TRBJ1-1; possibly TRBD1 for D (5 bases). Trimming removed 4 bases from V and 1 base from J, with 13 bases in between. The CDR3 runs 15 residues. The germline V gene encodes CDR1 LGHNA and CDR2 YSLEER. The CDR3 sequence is CASSPSIGGNTEAFF. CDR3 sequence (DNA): TGCGCCAGCAGCCCCTCGATCGGGGGGAACACTGAAGCTTTCTTT.

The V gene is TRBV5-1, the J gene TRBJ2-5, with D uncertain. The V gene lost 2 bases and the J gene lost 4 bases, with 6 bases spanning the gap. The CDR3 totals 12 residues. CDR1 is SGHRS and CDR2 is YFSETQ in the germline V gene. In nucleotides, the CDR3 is TGCGCCAGCAGCTTTTCCCCAGAGACCCAGTACTTC. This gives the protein CASSFSPETQYF.

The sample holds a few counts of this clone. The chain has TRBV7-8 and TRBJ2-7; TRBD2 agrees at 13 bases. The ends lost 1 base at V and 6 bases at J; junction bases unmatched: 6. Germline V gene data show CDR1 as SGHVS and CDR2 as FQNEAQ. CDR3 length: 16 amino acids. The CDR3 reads CASSLGGLAGVGEQYF. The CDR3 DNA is TGTGCCAGCAGCTTAGGCGGACTAGCGGGAGTGGGCGAGCAGTACTTC.

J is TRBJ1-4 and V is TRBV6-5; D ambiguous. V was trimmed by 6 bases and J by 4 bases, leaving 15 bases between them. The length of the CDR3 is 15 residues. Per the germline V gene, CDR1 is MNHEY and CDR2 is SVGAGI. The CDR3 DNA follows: TGTGCCAGCAGAACCCGACAAGGGTTTAATGAAAAACTGTTTTTT. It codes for CASRTRQGFNEKLFF.

Written as DNA, the CDR3 is TGCGCCAGCAGCTTGGAGGGGAGCCCGAGGGGAAACATTCAGTACTTC. This gives the protein CASSLEGSPRGNIQYF. This chain joins TRBV5-1 and TRBJ2-4; possibly TRBD1 or TRBD2 for D (5 bases each). Deletions cut 0 bases from V and 6 bases from J, with 16 bases between. The germline CDR1 and CDR2 sequences are SGHRS and YFSETQ. The CDR3 consists of 16 residues. Full variable domain (missing parts from reference TRBV5-1 and TRBJ2-4): KAGVTQTPRYLIKTRGQQVTLSCSPISGHRSVSWYQQTPGQGLQFLFEYFSETQRNKGNFPGRFSGRQFSNSRSEMNVSTLELGDSALYLCASSLEGSPRGNIQYFGAGTRLSVL.

CDR3 bases: TGTGCCAGTAGGCCGGGACAGGGACGGTCCTACGAGCAGTACTTC. Translated, it gives CASRPGQGRSYEQYF. The chain joins TRBV19 to TRBJ2-7; 9 bases agree with TRBD1. Germline V gene sequence: CDR1 LNHDA, CDR2 SQIVND (reference sequence). The CDR3 contains 15 residues. V shed 6 bases and J 1 base; nucleotides not matched to a gene: 7. Variable domain in full (rest from reference TRBV19 and TRBJ2-7): DGGITQSPKYLFRKEGQNVTLSCEQNLNHDAMYWYRQDPGQGLRLIYYSQIVNDFQKGDIAEGYSVSREKKESFPLTVTSAQKNPTAFYLCASRPGQGRSYEQYFGPGTRLTVT.

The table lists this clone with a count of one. The CDR3 bases are TGCAGCGTCGCCGACAGGGCGAGCAATCAGCCCCAGCATTTT. It encodes CSVADRASNQPQHF. The rearrangement joins TRBV29-1 to TRBJ1-5; 7 bases are a match to TRBD1. This CDR3 is built from 14 residues. CDR1 SQVTM and CDR2 ANQGSEA come from the germline V gene. V shed 6 bases, J shed 1 base, and the junction held 6 bases outside the gene matches.

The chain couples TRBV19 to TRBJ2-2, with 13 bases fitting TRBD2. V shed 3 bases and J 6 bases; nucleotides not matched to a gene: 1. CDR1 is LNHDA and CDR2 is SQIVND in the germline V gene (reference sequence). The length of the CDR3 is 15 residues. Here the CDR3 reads CASSITSGRAGELFF. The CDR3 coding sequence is TGTGCCAGTAGTATCACTAGCGGGAGGGCCGGGGAGCTGTTTTTT. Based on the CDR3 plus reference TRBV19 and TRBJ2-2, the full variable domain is DGGITQSPKYLFRKEGQNVTLSCEQNLNHDAMYWYRQDPGQGLRLIYYSQIVNDFQKGDIAEGYSVSREKKESFPLTVTSAQKNPTAFYLCASSITSGRAGELFFGEGSRLTVL.

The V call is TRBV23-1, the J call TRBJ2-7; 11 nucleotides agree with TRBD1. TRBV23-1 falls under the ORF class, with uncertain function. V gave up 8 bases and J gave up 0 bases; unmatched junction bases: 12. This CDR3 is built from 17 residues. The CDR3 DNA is TGCGCCAGCCCAGGGGGGACAGGGGGTCGCTCCTCCTACGAGCAGTACTTC. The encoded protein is CASPGGTGGRSSYEQYF.

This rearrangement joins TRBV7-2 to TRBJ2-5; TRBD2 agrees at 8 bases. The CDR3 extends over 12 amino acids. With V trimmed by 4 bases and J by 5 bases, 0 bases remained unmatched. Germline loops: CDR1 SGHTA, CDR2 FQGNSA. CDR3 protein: CASSSGGETQYF. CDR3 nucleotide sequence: TGTGCCAGCAGCTCGGGAGGGGAGACCCAGTACTTC. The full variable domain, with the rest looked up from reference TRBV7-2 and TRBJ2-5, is GAGVSQSPSNKVTEKGKDVELRCDPISGHTALYWYRQSLGQGLEFLIYFQGNSAPDKSGLPSDRFSAERTGGSVSTLTIQRTQQEDSAVYLCASSSGGETQYFGPGTRLLVL.

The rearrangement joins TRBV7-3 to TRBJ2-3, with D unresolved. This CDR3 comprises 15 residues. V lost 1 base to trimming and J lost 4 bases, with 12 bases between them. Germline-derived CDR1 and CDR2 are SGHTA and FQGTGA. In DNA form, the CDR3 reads TGTGCCAGCAGCTTAAGCGGAGAACAAGCAGATACGCAGTATTTT. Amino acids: CASSLSGEQADTQYF.

This CDR3 reads CASTGQGIQPQHF. CDR3 DNA sequence: TGTGCCAGCACCGGCCAGGGGATTCAGCCCCAGCATTTT. The gene calls are TRBV6-1 and TRBJ1-5, with D tentatively TRBD1 (6 bases). Trimming cost V 7 bases and J 6 bases, with 13 bases left between them. Germline CDR1 MNHNS, CDR2 SASEGT. The CDR3 extends over 13 amino acids.

The CDR3 spells CASSVEAPSSYEQYF. The CDR3 coding sequence is TGTGCCAGCAGCGTAGAGGCTCCAAGCTCCTACGAGCAGTACTTC. The chain links TRBV9 to TRBJ2-7, with D unresolved. The CDR3 covers 15 residues. Per germline, CDR1 SGDLS and CDR2 YYNGEE. V was trimmed by 0 bases and J by 0 bases, leaving 10 bases between them.